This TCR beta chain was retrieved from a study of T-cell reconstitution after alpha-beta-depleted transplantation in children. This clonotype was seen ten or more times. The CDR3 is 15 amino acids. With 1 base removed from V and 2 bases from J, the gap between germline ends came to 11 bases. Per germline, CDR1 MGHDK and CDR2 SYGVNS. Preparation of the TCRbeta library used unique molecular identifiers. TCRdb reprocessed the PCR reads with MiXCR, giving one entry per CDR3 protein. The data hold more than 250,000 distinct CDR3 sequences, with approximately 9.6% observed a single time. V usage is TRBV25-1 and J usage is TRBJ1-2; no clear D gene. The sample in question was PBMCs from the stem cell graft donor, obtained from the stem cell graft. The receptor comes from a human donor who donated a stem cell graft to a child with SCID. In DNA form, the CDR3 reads TGTGCCAGCAGTGAATTCGAAGAGGGCAACTATGGCTACACCTTC. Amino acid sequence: CASSEFEEGNYGYTF.